The T cell receptor (beta chain) under discussion was sequenced for a study of blood T cell repertoires in COVID-19. Germline V CDR1 and CDR2: LNHNV, YYDKDF (reference sequence). V trimming: 0 bases; J trimming: 4 bases; junction bases outside the gene matches: 4. The CDR3 contains 16 residues. The authors' processing: The assay estimated nucleated cells by amplifying reference gene primers. Repertoires were generated with immunoSEQ multiplex PCR, while TCRdb's copy carries only in-frame clones and drops some. The V and J calls and clone size were taken over from that table, and D and trimming were inferred from the DNA. This table holds 130,000 or so clones, 84% found once.

Sequenced input: PBMCs or T cells enriched from blood (not recorded which). This TCR came from a woman aged 25 to 39 who had recovered from COVID-19. The V and J genes are TRBV15 and TRBJ1-5; 9 bases align to TRBD1. CDR3 sequence: CATSRDTDRGNQPQHF. The CDR3 DNA sequence: TGTGCCACCAGCAGAGACACAGACAGGGGGAATCAGCCCCAGCATTTT.